This is a list of T cell receptor beta chains from one sample in a study of blood T cell repertoires in COVID-19. Some clones are missing from TCRdb's copy, which holds only in-frame ones; the method was immunoSEQ multiplex PCR. The sample has some 57,000 clones; about 82% are singletons. The specimen was peripheral blood. The receptor source for this set is a woman older than 75 with acute or convalescent COVID-19. CDR3s include the opening cysteine and the closing phenylalanine or tryptophan. D genes are given only for firm matches. Where a row states a size, it is once, few, many or the class of an expanded clone; other rows omit it.

d_gene: TRBD1
abundance: .
v_gene: TRBV27
j_gene: TRBJ2-7
CDR3aa: CASSFRGQHEQYF
CDR3nt: TGTGCCAGCAGTTTCAGGGGGCAACACGAGCAGTACTTC

d_gene: .
abundance: .
v_gene: TRBV2
j_gene: TRBJ1-1
CDR3aa: CASSGQGVTEAFF
CDR3nt: TGTGCCAGCAGTGGCCAGGGTGTCACTGAAGCTTTCTTT

d_gene: TRBD1
abundance: few
v_gene: TRBV27
j_gene: TRBJ1-2
CDR3aa: CASSRTGGNWYGYTF
CDR3nt: TGTGCCAGCAGCCGTACAGGGGGCAATTGGTATGGCTACACCTTC

d_gene: TRBD2
abundance: few
v_gene: TRBV7-3
j_gene: TRBJ2-1
CDR3aa: CASSLHLRGGTEQFF
CDR3nt: TGTGCCAGCAGCTTACATCTGCGGGGGGGCACTGAGCAGTTCTTC

d_gene: TRBD2
abundance: .
v_gene: TRBV5-4
j_gene: TRBJ2-5
CDR3aa: CASSPLAGGGLETQYF
CDR3nt: TGTGCCAGCAGCCCTTTAGCGGGAGGCGGGCTGGAGACCCAGTACTTC

d_gene: .
abundance: .
v_gene: TRBV9
j_gene: TRBJ1-4
CDR3aa: CASSVASRFNEKLFF
CDR3nt: TGTGCCAGCAGCGTAGCTAGTCGGTTTAATGAAAAACTGTTTTTT

d_gene: .
abundance: once
v_gene: TRBV5-1
j_gene: TRBJ2-5
CDR3aa: CASSFGTTEETQYF
CDR3nt: TGCGCCAGCAGCTTCGGGACAACGGAAGAGACCCAGTACTTC

d_gene: TRBD1
abundance: few
v_gene: TRBV5-1
j_gene: TRBJ1-1
CDR3aa: CASSTGALVNTEAFF
CDR3nt: TGCGCCAGCAGCACAGGGGCGCTGGTGAACACTGAAGCTTTCTTT

d_gene: TRBD1
abundance: .
v_gene: TRBV6-5
j_gene: TRBJ1-1
CDR3aa: CASSPTGDFTEAFF
CDR3nt: TGTGCCAGCAGTCCGACAGGGGACTTCACTGAAGCTTTCTTT

d_gene: .
abundance: .
v_gene: TRBV19
j_gene: TRBJ1-3
CDR3aa: CASSIGLRPGISGNTIYF
CDR3nt: TGTGCCAGTAGTATAGGGTTGAGGCCGGGAATCTCTGGAAACACCATATATTTT

d_gene: .
abundance: .
v_gene: TRBV5-5
j_gene: TRBJ2-1
CDR3aa: CASSWDIGSYNEQFF
CDR3nt: TGTGCCAGCAGCTGGGACATAGGCTCCTACAATGAGCAGTTCTTC

d_gene: TRBD1
abundance: .
v_gene: TRBV7-3
j_gene: TRBJ2-1
CDR3aa: CASSSAGTEYNEQFF
CDR3nt: TGTGCCAGCAGCTCCGCCGGGACAGAATACAATGAGCAGTTCTTC

d_gene: .
abundance: once
v_gene: TRBV6-6
j_gene: TRBJ1-2
CDR3aa: CASSGVGLYGYTF
CDR3nt: TGTGCCAGCAGTGGTGTGGGCTTGTATGGCTACACCTTC

d_gene: .
abundance: .
v_gene: TRBV19
j_gene: TRBJ1-1
CDR3aa: CASSIGVGRNTEAFF
CDR3nt: TGTGCCAGTAGTATCGGTGTGGGGAGGAACACTGAAGCTTTCTTT

d_gene: .
abundance: .
v_gene: TRBV3-1/TRBV3-2
j_gene: TRBJ2-2
CDR3aa: CASSPARSTGELFF
CDR3nt: TGTGCCAGCAGCCCCGCGAGGTCAACCGGGGAGCTGTTTTTT

d_gene: TRBD2
abundance: .
v_gene: TRBV3-1/TRBV3-2
j_gene: TRBJ2-1
CDR3aa: CASSSLAGTSGRRRPNEQFF
CDR3nt: TGTGCCAGCAGCTCTTTGGCCGGGACTAGCGGGAGAAGGAGACCCAATGAGCAGTTCTTC

d_gene: .
abundance: .
v_gene: TRBV12-3/TRBV12-4
j_gene: TRBJ1-3
CDR3aa: CASSTGQGNTIYF
CDR3nt: TGTGCCAGCAGTACGGGACAAGGAAACACCATATATTTT

d_gene: TRBD1
abundance: .
v_gene: TRBV7-6
j_gene: TRBJ1-1
CDR3aa: CASSPRPGQMNTEAFF
CDR3nt: TGTGCCAGCAGCCCGCGTCCGGGACAGATGAACACTGAAGCTTTCTTT

d_gene: TRBD1
abundance: .
v_gene: TRBV3-1/TRBV3-2
j_gene: TRBJ1-1
CDR3aa: CASSRDRREAFF
CDR3nt: TGTGCCAGCAGCAGGGACAGACGAGAAGCTTTCTTT

d_gene: TRBD2
abundance: .
v_gene: TRBV5-4
j_gene: TRBJ2-3
CDR3aa: CASSLRLAGYTDTQYF
CDR3nt: TGTGCCAGCAGCCTCCGTCTAGCGGGCTACACAGATACGCAGTATTTT

d_gene: TRBD1
abundance: .
v_gene: TRBV11-3
j_gene: TRBJ1-5
CDR3aa: CASSPGGIGQPQHF
CDR3nt: TGTGCCAGCAGCCCAGGGGGGATTGGTCAGCCCCAGCATTTT

d_gene: TRBD1
abundance: .
v_gene: TRBV9
j_gene: TRBJ2-5
CDR3aa: CASSLAGQGQAQETQYF
CDR3nt: TGTGCCAGCAGCCTAGCTGGACAGGGTCAAGCGCAAGAGACCCAGTACTTC

d_gene: TRBD2
abundance: .
v_gene: TRBV4-1
j_gene: TRBJ2-5
CDR3aa: CASSQDPSGRAETQYF
CDR3nt: TGCGCCAGCAGCCAAGATCCCAGCGGGAGGGCGGAGACCCAGTACTTC

d_gene: .
abundance: .
v_gene: TRBV14
j_gene: TRBJ1-6
CDR3aa: CASSQDRGKNNSPLHF
CDR3nt: TGTGCCAGCAGCCAAGATAGAGGGAAAAATAATTCACCCCTCCACTTT

d_gene: .
abundance: .
v_gene: TRBV11-1
j_gene: TRBJ1-6
CDR3aa: CASSRRQSSYNSPLHF
CDR3nt: TGTGCCAGCAGCCGTCGACAGAGCTCCTATAATTCACCCCTCCACTTT

d_gene: TRBD1
abundance: .
v_gene: TRBV5-4
j_gene: TRBJ1-3
CDR3aa: CASSVDRTRNTIYF
CDR3nt: TGTGCCAGCAGCGTGGACAGGACGCGAAACACCATATATTTT

d_gene: TRBD1
abundance: .
v_gene: TRBV29-1
j_gene: TRBJ1-2
CDR3aa: CSVEESEGTGGGYGYTF
CDR3nt: TGCAGCGTTGAAGAATCGGAGGGGACAGGGGGCGGGTATGGCTACACCTTC

d_gene: TRBD1
abundance: .
v_gene: TRBV6-5
j_gene: TRBJ2-3
CDR3aa: CASSRQGRSTDTQYF
CDR3nt: TGTGCCAGCAGTAGACAGGGTAGGAGCACAGATACGCAGTATTTT

d_gene: .
abundance: .
v_gene: TRBV7-2
j_gene: TRBJ1-2
CDR3aa: CASSLGGMVNGYTF
CDR3nt: TGTGCCAGCAGCTTGGGGGGAATGGTAAATGGCTACACCTTC

d_gene: .
abundance: .
v_gene: TRBV3-1/TRBV3-2
j_gene: TRBJ2-1
CDR3aa: CASSQGATNQFF
CDR3nt: TGTGCCAGCAGCCAAGGGGCAACAAACCAGTTCTTC

d_gene: .
abundance: few
v_gene: TRBV2
j_gene: TRBJ1-1
CDR3aa: CASSEQGSTEAFF
CDR3nt: TGTGCCAGCAGTGAACAGGGATCCACTGAAGCTTTCTTT